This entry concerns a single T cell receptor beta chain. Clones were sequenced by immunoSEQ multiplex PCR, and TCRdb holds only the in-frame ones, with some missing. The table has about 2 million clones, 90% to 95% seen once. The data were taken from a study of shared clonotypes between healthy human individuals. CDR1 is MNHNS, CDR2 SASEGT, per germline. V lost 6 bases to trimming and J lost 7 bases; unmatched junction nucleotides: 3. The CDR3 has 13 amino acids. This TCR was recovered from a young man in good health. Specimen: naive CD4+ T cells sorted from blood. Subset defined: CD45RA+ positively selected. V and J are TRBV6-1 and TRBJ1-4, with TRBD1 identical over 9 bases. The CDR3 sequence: CASRDRGGEKLFF. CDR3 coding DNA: TGTGCCAGCAGGGACAGGGGCGGTGAAAAACTGTTTTTT.